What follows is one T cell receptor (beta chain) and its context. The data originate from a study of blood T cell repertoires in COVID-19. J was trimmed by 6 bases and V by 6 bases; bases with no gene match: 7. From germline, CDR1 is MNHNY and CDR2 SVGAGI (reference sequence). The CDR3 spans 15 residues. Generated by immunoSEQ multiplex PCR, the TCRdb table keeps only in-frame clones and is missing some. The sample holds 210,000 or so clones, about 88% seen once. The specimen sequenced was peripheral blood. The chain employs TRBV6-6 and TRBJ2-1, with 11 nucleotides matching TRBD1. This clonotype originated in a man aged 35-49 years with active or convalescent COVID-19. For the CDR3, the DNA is TGTGCCAGCAGCCGCGGACAGGGGGCGGTCAATGAGCAGTTCTTC. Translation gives CASSRGQGAVNEQFF.